This T cell receptor (beta chain) was profiled in a study of T-cell reconstitution after alpha-beta-depleted transplantation in children. Study findings and constraints: The authors attributed T-cell counts and diversity one year after transplant mostly to newly produced T cells.

This clonotype occurred a few times. Its antigen is unknown. The V end was cut by 5 bases, the J end by 3 bases, with 26 bases between. Per the germline V gene, CDR1 is LGHNA and CDR2 is YSLEER. The CDR3 consists of 18 residues. The library targeted TCRbeta and was prepared with unique molecular identifiers. TCRdb re-derived calls from the PCR reads in MiXCR, one entry per CDR3 protein. The sample holds about 300,000 distinct CDR3 sequences, almost 8% seen once. This receptor was identified in a female patient aged 2-10 years who had a stem cell transplant for Fanconi anemia, so the T cells may come from the graft donor. The chain employs TRBV4-3 and TRBJ2-7, with TRBD2 as a possible D gene (6 bases). This specimen consisted of peripheral blood, obtained 360 days after TCRalphabeta/CD19-depleted stem cell transplant. CDR3 sequence: CASSYGTPGKEGNYEQYF. The CDR3 region has the DNA TGCGCCAGCAGCTACGGGACCCCAGGGAAGGAGGGGAACTACGAGCAGTACTTC.